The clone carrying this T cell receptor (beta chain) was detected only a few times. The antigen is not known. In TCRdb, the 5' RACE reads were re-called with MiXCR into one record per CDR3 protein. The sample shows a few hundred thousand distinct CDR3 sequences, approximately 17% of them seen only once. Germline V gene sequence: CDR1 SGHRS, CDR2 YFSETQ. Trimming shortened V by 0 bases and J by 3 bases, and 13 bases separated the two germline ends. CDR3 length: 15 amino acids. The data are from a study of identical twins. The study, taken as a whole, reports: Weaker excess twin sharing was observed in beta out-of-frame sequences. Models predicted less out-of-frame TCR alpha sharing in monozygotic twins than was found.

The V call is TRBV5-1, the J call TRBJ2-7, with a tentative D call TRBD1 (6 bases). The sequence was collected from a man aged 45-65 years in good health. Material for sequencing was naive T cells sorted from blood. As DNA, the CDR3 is TGCGCCAGCAGCTTGGTTTGGGGGCAGGACTACGAGCAGTACTTC. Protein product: CASSLVWGQDYEQYF.